This TCR beta chain was documented in a study of T cell responses to AZD1222 COVID-19 vaccine. The data were produced by immunoSEQ multiplex PCR, yet TCRdb's version contains in-frame clones alone and is incomplete. The data contain some 160,000 clones, approximately 91% of them singletons. The starting material was peripheral blood, obtained on day 0 of AZD1222 vaccination. The sequence was obtained from an adult in good health.

This CDR3 is CASSLSSQGQRTF. The CDR3 DNA follows: TGTGCCAGCAGCCTTTCCAGCCAGGGACAAAGGACCTTC. V usage is TRBV14 and J usage is TRBJ1-2; D is perhaps TRBD1 (6 bases). The germline V gene encodes CDR1 SGHDN and CDR2 FVKESK. The ends were cut back, 4 bases at V and 14 bases at J, with 20 bases in the middle. The length of the CDR3 is 13 residues.